A selection of T cell receptor beta chains follows, all from one sample in a study of blood T cell repertoires in COVID-19. The data were produced by immunoSEQ multiplex PCR, yet TCRdb's version contains in-frame clones alone and is incomplete. The repertoire holds roughly 160,000 clones, with roughly 89% as singletons. The sequenced sample was peripheral blood. These receptors came from a woman aged 60-75 years who had recovered from COVID-19. CDR3s include the opening cysteine and the closing phenylalanine or tryptophan.

v_call	j_call	cdr3_aa
TRBV6-5	TRBJ1-3	CASSYSRVQSGNTIYF
TRBV20-1	TRBJ2-3	CSASSGEGTDTQYF
TRBV28	TRBJ2-1	CASRSPGTAYNEQFF
TRBV29-1	TRBJ1-5	CSVRDTNQPQHF
TRBV9	TRBJ2-2	CASKSGRTGELFF
TRBV9	TRBJ1-3	CASSAPVTPRERRGSPGNTIYF
TRBV6-6	TRBJ1-5	CASREQGTGNQPQHF
TRBV3-1/TRBV3-2	TRBJ2-7	CASSILGLGPHAYEQYF
TRBV9	TRBJ1-6	CASSVRTGANLGNSPLHF
TRBV5-5	TRBJ1-1	CASSTGTGWGNTEAFF
TRBV12-3/TRBV12-4	TRBJ1-5	CASRTGSNQPQHF
TRBV5-1	TRBJ2-7	CASRSGTGGHEQYF
TRBV19	TRBJ2-7	CASSVLADSSYEQYF
TRBV7-6	TRBJ2-5	CASSLPPSGGAETQYF
TRBV27	TRBJ2-7	CASSPDRVSYEQYF
TRBV7-2	TRBJ2-5	CASSFGLAIRETQYF
TRBV7-9	TRBJ2-3	CASSPPRRGGTQYF
TRBV30	TRBJ1-4	CAWNYRGAEKLFF
TRBV28	TRBJ1-5	CASHISGTTAQPQHF
TRBV7-8	TRBJ2-5	CASSLGTGVLETQYF
TRBV4-2	TRBJ2-4	CASSDRGGNIQYF
TRBV27	TRBJ2-1	CASSRTGPPANEQFF
TRBV28	TRBJ2-7	CASSLGQGGSEQYF
TRBV14	TRBJ2-3	CASSQGQGALLTDTQYF
TRBV12-3/TRBV12-4	TRBJ2-1	CASSFSSGEQFF
TRBV5-1	TRBJ2-2	CASKPGPRDTGELFF
TRBV9	TRBJ2-5	CASSVGTSGVVETQYF
TRBV9	TRBJ1-2	CASSVANPGKYYGYTF
TRBV28	TRBJ1-5	CASSRTGEGQPQHF
TRBV9	TRBJ2-1	CASSPRTLTGEQFF
TRBV28	TRBJ1-4	CASSGGGTNEKLFF
TRBV5-8	TRBJ2-3	CASSLGVSGVADTQYF
TRBV6-5	TRBJ2-5	CASRTQGGQETQYF
TRBV5-1	TRBJ2-5	CASSWRSQTQETQYF
TRBV5-1	TRBJ1-6	CASSFSGAGLSPLHF
TRBV27	TRBJ2-1	CASSLFSRGAYNEQFF
TRBV24-1	TRBJ2-4	CATRKDSSLAKNIQYF
TRBV5-4	TRBJ2-2	CASSPIAGGFSGELFF
TRBV7-2	TRBJ2-7	CASSQDRVSHEQYF
TRBV29-1	TRBJ2-7	CSAVKGDPSYEQYF
TRBV24-1	TRBJ2-7	CATSASGQGLSYEQYF
TRBV5-1	TRBJ2-3	CASSFGLTGGTDTQYF
TRBV9	TRBJ1-2	CASSGTGGPPGYTF
TRBV28	TRBJ2-7	CASSSQGGGAGLPYEQYF
TRBV18	TRBJ2-1	CASSPGQADNEQFF
TRBV30	TRBJ1-2	CAWSVTGFGYGYTF
TRBV6-2/TRBV6-3	TRBJ1-1	CASSRHSDTEAFF
TRBV6-5	TRBJ1-2	CASSQRTGGYGYTF